This is a list of T cell receptor beta chains from one sample in a study of shared clonotypes between healthy human individuals. This table comes from immunoSEQ multiplex PCR, and its TCRdb copy is limited to in-frame clones, with some not included. The table shows fewer than 1.4 million clones, with around 82% occurring only once. Sequencing was performed on memory CD4+ T cells from PBMCs. Receptor source: a man aged 18 to 35 in good health. Some clones in this sample may be carry-over from other donors' samples. CDR3s include the opening cysteine and the closing phenylalanine or tryptophan. D genes are given only for firm matches. Not every row has a clone size; where given, it reads once, few, many or a size class.

TGTGCCAGCAGCGTGGATGCGACCTACGAGCAGTACTTC CASSVDATYEQYF . . TRBJ2-7 13 TRBV7-2
TGTGCCAGCCTCTTTGGGGGACTAGCGGGGTACAATGAGCAGTTCTTC CASLFGGLAGYNEQFF TRBD2 many TRBJ2-1 16 TRBV5-5
TGTGCCAGCAGCTTGGGATTATCAGGGGGGGTCGGTGAAGCTTTCTTT CASSLGLSGGVGEAFF TRBD1 . TRBJ1-1 16 TRBV5-4
TGTGCCAGCAGACGCAGGGACCTTAGCACAGATACGCAGTATTTT CASRRRDLSTDTQYF . . TRBJ2-3 15 TRBV5-4
TGTGCCTGGAGGACTACAGGGGCAGGACAGCCCCAGCATTTT CAWRTTGAGQPQHF TRBD1 . TRBJ1-5 14 TRBV30
TGTGCCAGCAGTTACCGCGACAGGGGCACTGAAGCTTTCTTT CASSYRDRGTEAFF TRBD1 . TRBJ1-1 14 TRBV6-6
TGTGCCAGCATCCTGGACGGGGGTACAGATACGCAGTATTTT CASILDGGTDTQYF . . TRBJ2-3 14 TRBV7-9
TGCGCCAGCAGCTTGGGGTGGGGCTCCTACGAGCAGTACTTC CASSLGWGSYEQYF . . TRBJ2-7 14 TRBV5-1
TGTGCCAGCATCGAAACAGGGTTGGAAGAAAAACTGTTTTTT CASIETGLEEKLFF . . TRBJ1-4 14 TRBV28
TGCAGCGTTGAATGGGCAGGGAAATATGGCTACACCTTC CSVEWAGKYGYTF . . TRBJ1-2 13 TRBV29-1
TGTGCCACCAGCAGAGATGCGGAGAACGAGCAGTACTTC CATSRDAENEQYF . . TRBJ2-7 13 TRBV15
TGTGCCAGCAGCTTGATGGACAGGGTGGGCCAGCCCCAGCATTTT CASSLMDRVGQPQHF TRBD1 . TRBJ1-5 15 TRBV7-2
TGTGCCAGCAGCCATGGGGCAGGGAGAGGCACTGAAGCTTTCTTT CASSHGAGRGTEAFF . once TRBJ1-1 15 TRBV5-4
TGCGCCAGCAGCTTATCTATGTTCGACTACAATGAGCAGTTCTTC CASSLSMFDYNEQFF . . TRBJ2-1 15 TRBV5-1
TGTGCCAGAGGTATTTGGAGGCTAGCGAAGGAGACCCAGTACTTC CARGIWRLAKETQYF . . TRBJ2-5 15 TRBV2
TGTGCCAGTAGCCCAAGGCGGGGGCACCAAGAGACCCAGTACTTC CASSPRRGHQETQYF . . TRBJ2-5 15 TRBV19
TGTGCCAGCATGACTAGCGAGAACACCGGGGAGCTGTTTTTT CASMTSENTGELFF TRBD2 . TRBJ2-2 14 TRBV2
TGTGCCAGCAGTTTTAGACTATTCTCCTACGAGCAGTACTTC CASSFRLFSYEQYF . once TRBJ2-7 14 TRBV27
TGTGCCAGCAGCCTCTTACAGGGGGCGAGGGAGACCCAGTACTTC CASSLLQGARETQYF TRBD1 once TRBJ2-5 15 TRBV14
TGTGCCAGCAGCCGGCAAGGGGCAGATACGCAGTATTTT CASSRQGADTQYF . . TRBJ2-3 13 TRBV7-3
TGTGCCAGCAGCTTGTTCCAGACGGGCACAGATACGCAGTATTTT CASSLFQTGTDTQYF . . TRBJ2-3 15 TRBV5-4
TGTGCCAGCAGTGAAGGGACAGTGGATCAGCCCCAGCATTTT CASSEGTVDQPQHF . . TRBJ1-5 14 TRBV6-1
TGTGCCAGCAGTGAATCCCTTCTCACCGGGGAGCTGTTTTTT CASSESLLTGELFF . . TRBJ2-2 14 TRBV6-1
TGTGCCAGTAGTATAGGACGGCGATCCTCTGGGGCCAACGTCCTGACTTTC CASSIGRRSSGANVLTF . . TRBJ2-6 17 TRBV19
TGTGCTACCAACACGGGGTCCTACGAGCAGTACTTC CATNTGSYEQYF . . TRBJ2-7 12 TRBV28
TGTGCCAGCAGTGCCGGACAAAGCGCCCCTCCACCCGGGGAGCTGTTTTTT CASSAGQSAPPPGELFF . many TRBJ2-2 17 TRBV6-1
TGTGCCAGCAGCTACCTAGCGGGAAGAGAAAGCGAGCAGTACTTC CASSYLAGRESEQYF TRBD2 . TRBJ2-7 15 TRBV7-3
TGTGCCAGCAGCCAAAACTTCCAGACCCAGTACTTC CASSQNFQTQYF . . TRBJ2-5 12 TRBV6-6
TGTGCCAGTAGTATCGGACAGGGTGTAATGGCCAAAAACATTCAGTACTTC CASSIGQGVMAKNIQYF TRBD1 . TRBJ2-4 17 TRBV19
TGTGCCAGCACCGACCTAAGTTTCGGCGCAGATACGCAGTATTTT CASTDLSFGADTQYF . many TRBJ2-3 15 TRBV11-1
TGCGCCAGCAGCTTGGATGGGCAGGGGGCTGGTTCACCCCTCCACTTT CASSLDGQGAGSPLHF TRBD1 once TRBJ1-6 16 TRBV5-1
TGTGCCAGCAGCCCCTGGCGGACTAGCGGGAGGGAGGAGCAGTTCTTC CASSPWRTSGREEQFF TRBD2 . TRBJ2-1 16 TRBV13
TGTGCCAGCAGCTCCCAGGGGCTGGGGGCGCGAGGAAACACCATATATTTT CASSSQGLGARGNTIYF . . TRBJ1-3 17 TRBV7-6
TGTGCCAGCAGTGGGACACCAAAGTGGGAGACCCAGTACTTC CASSGTPKWETQYF . . TRBJ2-5 14 TRBV2
TGCGCCAGCAGCCCTGGGTTCCCCGCCAGGAGGGAGACCCAGTACTTC CASSPGFPARRETQYF . . TRBJ2-5 16 TRBV4-1
TGTGCCAGCTCGGTCTCATCTTTGGGGAACACTGAAGCTTTCTTT CASSVSSLGNTEAFF . . TRBJ1-1 15 TRBV6-5
TGTGCCAGCAGTGGGCGGGCAGGGCTCAATGAGCAGTTCTTC CASSGRAGLNEQFF . . TRBJ2-1 14 TRBV28
TGCGCCAGCAGCTTGGACACCACTAGCACCGGGGAGCTGTTTTTT CASSLDTTSTGELFF . . TRBJ2-2 15 TRBV5-1
TGTGCCAGCACTCTTCCCGGTCTAGGCTACACCTTC CASTLPGLGYTF . . TRBJ1-2 12 TRBV6-5
TGTGCCATCAGTCAGCGGGGAGCTGAAGCTTTCTTT CAISQRGAEAFF . . TRBJ1-1 12 TRBV10-3
TGTGCCATCAGTGCGGGGAAGGCTGAAGCTTTCTTT CAISAGKAEAFF . . TRBJ1-1 12 TRBV10-3
TGTGCCAGCAGCAGGGGCAGGCCCGGGGAGCTGTTTTTT CASSRGRPGELFF . . TRBJ2-2 13 TRBV28
TGTGCCAGCAGCTTACTAGCAGGCACAGATACGCAGTATTTT CASSLLAGTDTQYF . . TRBJ2-3 14 TRBV7-2
TGTGCCAGCAGTCAAGACACCACAGATACGCAGTATTTT CASSQDTTDTQYF . . TRBJ2-3 13 TRBV28
TGTGCCAGCAGTGACGTGGCGCCCAAATTCCGTAACACCGGGGAGCTGTTTTTT CASSDVAPKFRNTGELFF . . TRBJ2-2 18 TRBV6-4
TGCGCCAGCAGTTACGCGGACTTCTACGAGCAGTACTTC CASSYADFYEQYF . once TRBJ2-7 13 TRBV5-1
TGTGCCACCAAAAAAGACCAACCTTATTATGGCTACACCTTC CATKKDQPYYGYTF . . TRBJ1-2 14 TRBV19
TGTGCCAGCAGCAAGAGACAGGGTAAAACCTACGGCTACACCTTC CASSKRQGKTYGYTF TRBD1 . TRBJ1-2 15 TRBV28
TGTGCCAGCAGTCGCGGACAGACCCCTGGAAACACCATATATTTT CASSRGQTPGNTIYF . few TRBJ1-3 15 TRBV11-2
TGTGCCAGCCTTATTTCCAGCGGGAGGCCTTCGCAGTATTTT CASLISSGRPSQYF TRBD2 . TRBJ2-3 14 TRBV6-6
TGTGCCAGTAGTCCGGGGACGGAAATCTATGGCTACACCTTC CASSPGTEIYGYTF . . TRBJ1-2 14 TRBV19
TGCGCCAGCATGGTCCTAGGACAGGGATTTGCAGATACGCAGTATTTT CASMVLGQGFADTQYF TRBD1 . TRBJ2-3 16 TRBV5-1
TGTGCCAGCACCCCAGTGGGGGCTTACGAGCAGTACTTC CASTPVGAYEQYF . . TRBJ2-7 13 TRBV7-2